Listed below are T cell receptor beta chains from one sample, sequenced in a study of blood T cell repertoires in COVID-19. Measured with immunoSEQ multiplex PCR; TCRdb has only the in-frame clones, and not every one. The table shows hundreds of thousands of clones, with about 87% occurring only once. What was sequenced was peripheral blood. These receptors originate from a man aged 65-85 years with acute or convalescent COVID-19. CDR3s include the opening cysteine and the closing phenylalanine or tryptophan. The D gene is left open where the match is weak. The listing skips clone size in some rows; elsewhere it reads once, few, many or a size class.

D: -; J: TRBJ1-4; size: -; V: TRBV28; CDR3: CASRSGGSNEKLFF; DNA: TGTGCCAGCAGAAGTGGCGGCAGTAATGAAAAACTGTTTTTT
D: -; J: TRBJ2-2; size: -; V: TRBV3-1/TRBV3-2; CDR3: CASSRSGDTGELFF; DNA: TGTGCCAGCAGCCGGTCCGGGGACACCGGGGAGCTGTTTTTT
D: -; J: TRBJ2-5; size: few; V: TRBV3-1/TRBV3-2; CDR3: CASSQDARSGKTQYF; DNA: TGTGCCAGCAGCCAAGACGCTCGGAGCGGAAAGACCCAGTACTTC
D: -; J: TRBJ1-1; size: few; V: TRBV3-1/TRBV3-2; CDR3: CASSQGGAGTEAFF; DNA: TGTGCCAGCAGCCAAGGCGGGGCAGGCACTGAAGCTTTCTTT
D: TRBD1; J: TRBJ2-7; size: -; V: TRBV3-1/TRBV3-2; CDR3: CASSQDIRDRGLYEQYF; DNA: TGTGCCAGCAGCCAAGATATCCGGGACAGGGGGCTTTACGAGCAGTACTTC
D: -; J: TRBJ2-7; size: -; V: TRBV18; CDR3: CASSWGDEQYF; DNA: TGTGCCAGCTCTTGGGGGGACGAGCAGTACTTC
D: -; J: TRBJ1-1; size: -; V: TRBV18; CDR3: CASSLSTGYWSEAFF; DNA: TGTGCCAGCTCACTTTCTACTGGTTATTGGTCTGAAGCTTTCTTT
D: TRBD1; J: TRBJ2-7; size: few; V: TRBV30; CDR3: CAWSLGTGGYEQYF; DNA: TGTGCCTGGAGTTTAGGGACAGGGGGGTACGAGCAGTACTTC
D: TRBD1; J: TRBJ1-1; size: -; V: TRBV5-1; CDR3: CASSLEGAEGMNTEAFF; DNA: TGCGCCAGCAGCTTGGAGGGGGCTGAGGGGATGAACACTGAAGCTTTCTTT
D: TRBD2; J: TRBJ2-7; size: once; V: TRBV5-4; CDR3: CASSRGTSGYEQYF; DNA: TGTGCCAGCAGCCGAGGGACTAGCGGGTACGAGCAGTACTTC
D: TRBD2; J: TRBJ2-7; size: -; V: TRBV14; CDR3: CASSRGTSGGYEQYF; DNA: TGTGCCAGCAGCCGAGGGACTAGCGGGGGGTACGAGCAGTACTTC
D: -; J: TRBJ1-1; size: -; V: TRBV9; CDR3: CASSGRDSPLNTEAFF; DNA: TGTGCCAGCAGCGGTCGGGACTCTCCTTTGAACACTGAAGCTTTCTTT
D: TRBD2; J: TRBJ2-2; size: -; V: TRBV29-1; CDR3: CSVLAGNTGELFF; DNA: TGCAGCGTTCTAGCGGGGAACACCGGGGAGCTGTTTTTT
D: TRBD1; J: TRBJ1-2; size: -; V: TRBV6-4; CDR3: CASTEAGTANYGYTF; DNA: TGTGCCAGCACCGAAGCCGGGACAGCTAACTATGGCTACACCTTC
D: TRBD1; J: TRBJ2-2; size: -; V: TRBV11-2; CDR3: CASSRGTGGTGELFF; DNA: TGTGCCAGCAGCAGAGGGACAGGGGGCACCGGGGAGCTGTTTTTT
D: -; J: TRBJ2-2; size: -; V: TRBV24-1; CDR3: CATSDFHNTGELFF; DNA: TGTGCCACCAGTGATTTTCATAACACCGGGGAGCTGTTTTTT
D: TRBD1; J: TRBJ1-2; size: -; V: TRBV28; CDR3: CASSRQGGPHF; DNA: TGTGCCAGCAGTAGACAGGGGGGACCTCACTTC
D: TRBD1; J: TRBJ1-1; size: -; V: TRBV7-2; CDR3: CASSLISARGVNTEAFF; DNA: TGTGCCAGCAGCTTAATCTCGGCCAGGGGGGTGAACACTGAAGCTTTCTTT
D: -; J: TRBJ2-1; size: -; V: TRBV11-3; CDR3: CASSLDGLSDEQFF; DNA: TGTGCCAGCAGCTTAGACGGTTTGAGCGATGAGCAGTTCTTC
D: -; J: TRBJ1-6; size: -; V: TRBV6-2/TRBV6-3; CDR3: CASSYSRQGNSPLHF; DNA: TGTGCCAGCAGTTACTCAAGGCAGGGGAATTCACCCCTCCACTTT
D: -; J: TRBJ2-7; size: -; V: TRBV7-2; CDR3: CASSSSAGNEQYF; DNA: TGTGCCAGCAGCTCCAGTGCAGGGAACGAGCAGTACTTC
D: -; J: TRBJ1-5; size: -; V: TRBV1; CDR3: CTSSQDEWEGEPQHF; DNA: TGCACCAGCAGCCAAGATGAGTGGGAGGGGGAGCCCCAGCATTTT
D: TRBD1; J: TRBJ2-5; size: -; V: TRBV5-5; CDR3: CASSLQGIGQETQYF; DNA: TGTGCCAGCAGCTTACAGGGGATTGGACAAGAGACCCAGTACTTC
D: TRBD1; J: TRBJ2-7; size: -; V: TRBV5-1; CDR3: CASSLGTGKNSYEQYF; DNA: TGCGCCAGCAGCTTGGGGACAGGGAAAAACTCCTACGAGCAGTACTTC
D: -; J: TRBJ2-1; size: -; V: TRBV3-1/TRBV3-2; CDR3: CASSSGLLNEQFF; DNA: TGTGCCAGCAGCTCGGGACTCTTAAATGAGCAGTTCTTC
D: TRBD2; J: TRBJ2-3; size: -; V: TRBV18; CDR3: CASSGREAPQTDTQYF; DNA: TGTGCCAGCTCAGGGCGGGAGGCCCCCCAAACAGATACGCAGTATTTT
D: -; J: TRBJ2-7; size: -; V: TRBV9; CDR3: CASSVEPSSYEQYF; DNA: TGTGCCAGCAGCGTAGAACCGAGCTCCTACGAGCAGTACTTC
D: TRBD2; J: TRBJ2-1; size: -; V: TRBV7-2; CDR3: CASSLGGGGNEQFF; DNA: TGTGCCAGCAGCTTAGGGGGCGGGGGTAATGAGCAGTTCTTC
D: TRBD1; J: TRBJ2-7; size: -; V: TRBV5-6; CDR3: CASSLVKGTGRYEQYF; DNA: TGTGCCAGCAGCTTGGTTAAAGGGACAGGGCGCTACGAGCAGTACTTC
D: TRBD2; J: TRBJ2-2; size: -; V: TRBV3-1/TRBV3-2; CDR3: CASSPGLAGPTGELFF; DNA: TGTGCCAGCAGCCCCGGACTAGCGGGACCCACCGGGGAGCTGTTTTTT
D: -; J: TRBJ1-2; size: -; V: TRBV28; CDR3: CASSLSGHGYGYTF; DNA: TGTGCCAGCAGTTTATCCGGACACGGCTATGGCTACACCTTC
D: -; J: TRBJ2-3; size: -; V: TRBV4-3; CDR3: CASSQDPPPSSLGGDTQYF; DNA: TGCGCCAGCAGCCAAGATCCTCCCCCGAGCAGCCTGGGAGGAGATACGCAGTATTTT
D: -; J: TRBJ2-5; size: -; V: TRBV29-1; CDR3: CSVSKEGETQYF; DNA: TGCAGCGTTTCCAAGGAGGGAGAGACCCAGTACTTC
D: TRBD2; J: TRBJ2-3; size: -; V: TRBV2; CDR3: CASSERSGRTDTQYF; DNA: TGTGCCAGCAGTGAGAGGAGCGGGAGAACAGATACGCAGTATTTT
D: TRBD2; J: TRBJ2-7; size: -; V: TRBV7-9; CDR3: CASSGGGENRYEQYF; DNA: TGTGCCAGCAGCGGTGGGGGGGAGAATAGATACGAGCAGTACTTC
D: TRBD1; J: TRBJ1-4; size: -; V: TRBV19; CDR3: CASTRTGGAFNEKLFF; DNA: TGTGCCAGTACCCGCACAGGGGGCGCATTTAATGAAAAACTGTTTTTT
D: -; J: TRBJ2-3; size: -; V: TRBV7-3; CDR3: CASSLNRRGSTDTQYF; DNA: TGTGCCAGCAGCTTAAATAGGCGGGGCAGCACAGATACGCAGTATTTT
D: -; J: TRBJ1-2; size: -; V: TRBV7-2; CDR3: CASSVVQGRGYTF; DNA: TGTGCCAGCAGCGTCGTTCAGGGCCGTGGCTACACCTTC
D: -; J: TRBJ2-3; size: few; V: TRBV16; CDR3: CASSPGTLPLRGTDTQYF; DNA: TGTGCCAGCAGCCCGGGGACATTGCCCCTCAGGGGCACAGATACGCAGTATTTT
D: TRBD1; J: TRBJ1-4; size: -; V: TRBV18; CDR3: CASSRDRHEKLFF; DNA: TGTGCCAGCTCACGGGACAGGCATGAAAAACTGTTTTTT
D: -; J: TRBJ1-5; size: -; V: TRBV7-2; CDR3: CASSLAYPGGQPQHF; DNA: TGTGCCAGCAGCTTAGCGTATCCGGGAGGCCAGCCCCAGCATTTT
D: -; J: TRBJ2-7; size: -; V: TRBV5-1; CDR3: CASSPGTEGGKQYF; DNA: TGCGCCAGCAGCCCGGGGACGGAGGGCGGGAAGCAGTACTTC
D: TRBD1; J: TRBJ1-1; size: -; V: TRBV13; CDR3: CASSLGQGRNTEAFF; DNA: TGTGCCAGCAGCTTGGGACAGGGACGGAACACTGAAGCTTTCTTT
D: -; J: TRBJ2-7; size: -; V: TRBV3-1/TRBV3-2; CDR3: CASSQVPQSGEQYF; DNA: TGTGCCAGCAGCCAAGTGCCACAGTCTGGCGAGCAGTACTTC
D: TRBD1; J: TRBJ2-2; size: -; V: TRBV29-1; CDR3: CSVGTGGNGGELFF; DNA: TGCAGCGTTGGGACAGGGGGTAACGGCGGGGAGCTGTTTTTT
D: TRBD1; J: TRBJ1-2; size: -; V: TRBV5-1; CDR3: CASSSRTGEGSYGYTF; DNA: TGCGCCAGCAGCTCCCGGACAGGGGAAGGGAGCTATGGCTACACCTTC
D: TRBD2; J: TRBJ2-1; size: -; V: TRBV10-3; CDR3: CAISEGLAGGPGSNEQFF; DNA: TGTGCCATCAGTGAGGGACTAGCGGGGGGGCCAGGATCGAATGAGCAGTTCTTC
D: -; J: TRBJ1-3; size: -; V: TRBV7-9; CDR3: CASRSPGTHSGNTIYF; DNA: TGTGCCAGCAGGAGCCCCGGGACACACTCTGGAAACACCATATATTTT
D: TRBD1; J: TRBJ2-1; size: -; V: TRBV20-1; CDR3: CSARIRDRVFF; DNA: TGCAGTGCTAGAATCCGGGACAGGGTCTTCTTC
D: TRBD1; J: TRBJ1-2; size: -; V: TRBV29-1; CDR3: CSVAGQGNYGYTF; DNA: TGCAGCGTTGCGGGACAGGGGAACTATGGCTACACCTTC
D: TRBD2; J: TRBJ2-3; size: once; V: TRBV7-8; CDR3: CASSERTSGIADTQYF; DNA: TGTGCCAGCAGCGAGCGGACTAGCGGGATCGCAGATACGCAGTATTTT
D: TRBD1; J: TRBJ2-7; size: -; V: TRBV12-3/TRBV12-4; CDR3: CASRRDSSYEQYF; DNA: TGTGCCAGCAGAAGGGACAGCTCCTACGAGCAGTACTTC
D: -; J: TRBJ1-1; size: -; V: TRBV7-2; CDR3: CASSPIIGRGRNTEAFF; DNA: TGTGCCAGCAGCCCCATTATAGGGAGGGGACGGAACACTGAAGCTTTCTTT
D: -; J: TRBJ2-7; size: -; V: TRBV7-6; CDR3: CASSLGRDYEQYF; DNA: TGTGCCAGCAGCTTAGGACGGGACTACGAGCAGTACTTC
D: -; J: TRBJ1-5; size: -; V: TRBV7-2; CDR3: CASSRTASNQPQHF; DNA: TGTGCCAGCAGCCGGACAGCTAGCAATCAGCCCCAGCATTTT
D: TRBD2; J: TRBJ2-5; size: -; V: TRBV10-3; CDR3: CAISAPASGQETQYF; DNA: TGTGCCATCAGTGCCCCGGCTAGCGGACAAGAGACCCAGTACTTC